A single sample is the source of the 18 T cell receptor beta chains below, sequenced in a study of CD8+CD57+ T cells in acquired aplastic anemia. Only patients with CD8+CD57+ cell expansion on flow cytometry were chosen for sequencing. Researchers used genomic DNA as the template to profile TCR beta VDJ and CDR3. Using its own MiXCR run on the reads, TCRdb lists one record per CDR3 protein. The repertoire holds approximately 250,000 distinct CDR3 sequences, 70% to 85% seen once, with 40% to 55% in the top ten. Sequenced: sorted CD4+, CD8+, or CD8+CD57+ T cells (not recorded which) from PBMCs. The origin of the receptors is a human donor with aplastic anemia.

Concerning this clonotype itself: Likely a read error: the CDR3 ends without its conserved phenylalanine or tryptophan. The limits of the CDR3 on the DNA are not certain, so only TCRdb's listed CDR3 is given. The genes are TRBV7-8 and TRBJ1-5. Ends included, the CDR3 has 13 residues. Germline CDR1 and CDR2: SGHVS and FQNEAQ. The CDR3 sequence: CASSLTGSHRYAV.

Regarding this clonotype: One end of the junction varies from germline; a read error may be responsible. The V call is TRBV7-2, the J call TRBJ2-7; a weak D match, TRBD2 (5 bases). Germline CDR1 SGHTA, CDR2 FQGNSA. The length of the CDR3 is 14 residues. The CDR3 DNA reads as TGTGCCACCAGCGGCCCGGGCCTAGCCTACGAGAAGCAGTTC. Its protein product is CATSGPGLAYEKQF.

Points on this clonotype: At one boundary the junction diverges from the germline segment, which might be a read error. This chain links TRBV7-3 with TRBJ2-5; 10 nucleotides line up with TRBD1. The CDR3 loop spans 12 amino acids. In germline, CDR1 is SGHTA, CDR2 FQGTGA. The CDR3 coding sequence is TGTGCCGGACAGGGGGATACGGAGACCGAGTACTTC. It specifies CAGQGDTETEYF.

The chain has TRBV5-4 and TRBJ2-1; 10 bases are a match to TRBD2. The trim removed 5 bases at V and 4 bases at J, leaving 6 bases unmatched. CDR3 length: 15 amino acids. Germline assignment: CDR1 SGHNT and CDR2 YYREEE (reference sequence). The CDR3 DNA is TGTGCCAGCAGTTTGAGCGGGGGGGGATACAATGAGCAGTTCTTC. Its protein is CASSLSGGGYNEQFF.

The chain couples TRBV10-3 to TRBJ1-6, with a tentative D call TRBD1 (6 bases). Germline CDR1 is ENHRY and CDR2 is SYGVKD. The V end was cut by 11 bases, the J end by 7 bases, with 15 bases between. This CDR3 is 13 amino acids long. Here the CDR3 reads CAGNRDTNSPLHF. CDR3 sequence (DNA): TGTGCCGGGAACCGGGACACAAATTCACCCCTCCACTTT.

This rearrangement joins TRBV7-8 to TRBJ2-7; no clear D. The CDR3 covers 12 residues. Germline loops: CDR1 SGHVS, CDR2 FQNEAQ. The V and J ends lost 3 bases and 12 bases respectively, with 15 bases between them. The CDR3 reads CASSFVPDETYV. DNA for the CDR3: TGTGCCAGCAGCTTTGTACCCGACGAGACGTACGTC.

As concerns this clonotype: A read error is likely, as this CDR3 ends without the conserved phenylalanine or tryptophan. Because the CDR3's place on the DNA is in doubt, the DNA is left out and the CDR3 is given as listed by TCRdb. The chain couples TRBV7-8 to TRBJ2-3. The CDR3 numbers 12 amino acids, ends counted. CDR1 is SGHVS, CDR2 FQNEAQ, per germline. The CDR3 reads CASSLASDTDTL.

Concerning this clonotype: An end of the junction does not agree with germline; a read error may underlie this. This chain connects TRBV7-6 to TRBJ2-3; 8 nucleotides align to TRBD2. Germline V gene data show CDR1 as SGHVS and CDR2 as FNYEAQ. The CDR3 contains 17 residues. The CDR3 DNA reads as TGTGCCAGCAGCTTAGCCCACGGGAGGGAAAGCACAAATACGCAGTATTTT. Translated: CASSLAHGRESTNTQYF. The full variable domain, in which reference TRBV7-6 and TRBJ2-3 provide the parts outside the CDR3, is GAGVSQSPRYKVTKRGQDVALRCDPISGHVSLYWYRQALGQGPEFLTYFNYEAQQDKSGLPNDRFSAERPEGSISTLTIQRTEQRDSAMYRCASSLAHGRESTNTQYFGPGTRLTVL.

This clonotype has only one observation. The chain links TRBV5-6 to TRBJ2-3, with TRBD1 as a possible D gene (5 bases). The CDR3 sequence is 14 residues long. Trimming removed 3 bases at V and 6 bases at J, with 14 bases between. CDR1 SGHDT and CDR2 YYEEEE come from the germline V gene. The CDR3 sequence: CASSSEGNRDTQYF. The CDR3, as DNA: TGTGCCAGCAGCTCGGAAGGCAACAGGGATACGCAGTATTTT.

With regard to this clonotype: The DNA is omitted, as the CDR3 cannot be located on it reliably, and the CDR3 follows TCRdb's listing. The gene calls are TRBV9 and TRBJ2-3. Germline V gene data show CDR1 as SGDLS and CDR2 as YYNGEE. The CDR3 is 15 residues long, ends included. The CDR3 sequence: CASSVWSDTQYFQYF.

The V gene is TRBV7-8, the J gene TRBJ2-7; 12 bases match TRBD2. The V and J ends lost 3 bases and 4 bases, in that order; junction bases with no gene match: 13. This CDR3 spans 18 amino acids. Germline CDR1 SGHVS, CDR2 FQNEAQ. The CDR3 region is CASSLTSGSGATPYEQYV. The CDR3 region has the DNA TGTGCCAGCAGCTTGACTAGCGGGAGCGGAGCTACGCCGTACGAGCAGTACGTC.

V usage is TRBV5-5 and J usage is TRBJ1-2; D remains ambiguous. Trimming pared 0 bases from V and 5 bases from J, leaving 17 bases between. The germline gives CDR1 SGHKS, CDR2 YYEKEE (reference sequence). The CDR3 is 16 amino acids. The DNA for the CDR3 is TGTGCCAGCAGCTTGGTGACCTACGGGCTCGTATATGGCTACACCTTC. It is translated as CASSLVTYGLVYGYTF.

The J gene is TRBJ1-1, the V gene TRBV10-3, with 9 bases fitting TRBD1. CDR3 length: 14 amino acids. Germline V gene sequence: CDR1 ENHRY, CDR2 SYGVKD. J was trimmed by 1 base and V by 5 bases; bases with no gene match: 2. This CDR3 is CAISKGQGNTEAFF. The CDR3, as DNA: TGTGCCATCAGTAAGGGACAGGGGAACACTGAAGCTTTCTTT.

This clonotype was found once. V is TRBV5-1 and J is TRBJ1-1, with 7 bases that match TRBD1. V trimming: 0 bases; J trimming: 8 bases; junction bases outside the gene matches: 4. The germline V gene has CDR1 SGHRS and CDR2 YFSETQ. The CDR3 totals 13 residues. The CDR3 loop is CASSLAQGQEAFF. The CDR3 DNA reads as TGCGCCAGCAGCTTGGCCCAGGGACAGGAAGCTTTCTTT.

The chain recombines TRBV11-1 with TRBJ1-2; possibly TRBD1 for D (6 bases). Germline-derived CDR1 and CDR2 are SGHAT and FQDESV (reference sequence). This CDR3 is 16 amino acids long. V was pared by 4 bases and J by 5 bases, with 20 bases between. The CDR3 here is CASSSTTGRLVYGYTF. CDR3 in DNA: TGTGCCAGCAGCTCCACTACAGGGAGGCTCGTATATGGCTACACCTTC. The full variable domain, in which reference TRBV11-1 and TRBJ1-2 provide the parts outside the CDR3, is EAEVAQSPRYKITEKSQAVAFWCDPISGHATLYWYRQILGQGPELLVQFQDESVVDDSQLPKDRFSAERLKGVDSTLKIQPAELGDSAMYLCASSSTTGRLVYGYTFGSGTRLTVV.

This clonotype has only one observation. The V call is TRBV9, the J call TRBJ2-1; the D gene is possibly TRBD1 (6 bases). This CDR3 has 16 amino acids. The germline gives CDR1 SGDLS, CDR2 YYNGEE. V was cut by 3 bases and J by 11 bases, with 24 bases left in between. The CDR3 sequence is CASSEGVSRNQAQQFF. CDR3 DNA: TGTGCCAGCAGCGAGGGGGTCTCGAGAAATCAGGCCCAGCAGTTCTTC. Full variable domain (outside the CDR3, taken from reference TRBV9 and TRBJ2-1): DSGVTQTPKHLITATGQRVTLRCSPRSGDLSVYWYQQSLDQGLQFLIQYYNGEERAKGNILERFSAQQFPDLHSELNLSSLELGDSALYFCASSEGVSRNQAQQFFGPGTRLTVL.

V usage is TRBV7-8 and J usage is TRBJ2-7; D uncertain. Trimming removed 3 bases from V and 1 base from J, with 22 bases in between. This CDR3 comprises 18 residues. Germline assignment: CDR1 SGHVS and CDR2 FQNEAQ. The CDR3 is CASSFQPGGKALSYEQYF. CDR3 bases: TGTGCCAGCAGCTTTCAGCCAGGTGGGAAAGCCCTTTCCTACGAGCAGTACTTC.

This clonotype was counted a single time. In DNA form, the CDR3 reads TGTGCCAGCAGCTTTCCGGGAGGCCGCGATACGCAGTCCTACGAGCAGTACGTC. Encoded protein: CASSFPGGRDTQSYEQYV. The chain couples TRBV7-8 to TRBJ2-7; 7 bases line up with TRBD2. CDR3 length: 18 amino acids. V trimming: 3 bases; J trimming: 1 base; junction bases outside the gene matches: 15. Germline V gives CDR1 SGHVS, CDR2 FQNEAQ.